The 17 T cell receptor beta chains listed next were all sequenced from one sample in a study of human T cells and chemical hapten exposure. It was from unfractionated whole blood that total RNA was extracted. TCRdb used MiXCR to reprocess the 5' RACE reads, holding one entry per CDR3 protein. The table includes 110,000 to 150,000 distinct CDR3 sequences, roughly 4.1% detected once. Every receptor here comes from a female donor in good health.

Ten or more counts support this clonotype. V and J are TRBV6-1 and TRBJ2-7, with TRBD2 identical over 10 bases. The CDR3 totals 15 residues. With 6 bases clipped from V and 3 bases from J, the junction kept 8 bases outside the gene matches. The V gene's germline CDR1 is MNHNS and CDR2 SASEGT. The CDR3 is CASSPGTSDIYEQYF. The CDR3 DNA follows: TGTGCCAGCAGCCCCGGGACTAGCGACATCTACGAGCAGTACTTC.

This clonotype has a count of ten or more. This rearrangement joins TRBV28 to TRBJ2-3; a possible D gene is TRBD2 (6 bases). Germline CDR1 reads MDHEN; CDR2 reads SYDVKM. Between the trimmed V and J ends, which lost 3 bases and 8 bases, there was a span of 12 bases. The CDR3 is 13 amino acids. In nucleotides, the CDR3 is TGTGCCAGCAGTTTGGGGGGAATAGGTACGCAGTATTTT. It yields the protein CASSLGGIGTQYF.

This clonotype was recorded at least ten times. This chain uses TRBV12-3 or TRBV12-4 with TRBJ2-5; 13 bases agree with TRBD2. V lost 1 base, J lost 0 bases, and 2 bases stayed unmatched. This CDR3 comprises 17 residues. The CDR3 protein is CASSLGTSGGYQETQYF. CDR3 nucleotide sequence: TGTGCCAGCAGTTTAGGGACTAGCGGGGGCTACCAAGAGACCCAGTACTTC.

There are many counts of this clonotype. This chain connects TRBV6-5 to TRBJ1-5; 9 positions match TRBD1. The CDR3 is 13 residues long. J gave up 7 bases and V 6 bases, and 4 bases lay outside the gene matches. CDR1 is MNHEY, CDR2 SVGAGI, per germline. The CDR3 DNA reads TGTGCCAGCAGCACAGGGGGCCGGCAGCCCCAGCATTTT. This sequence encodes CASSTGGRQPQHF.

This clonotype was counted ten times or more. The rearrangement joins TRBV5-1 to TRBJ1-2; 7 nucleotides align to TRBD1. Trimming at V came to 4 bases and at J to 1 base, leaving 4 bases not matched to a gene. The CDR3 totals 14 residues. CDR1 and CDR2 (germline): SGHRS, YFSETQ. The CDR3 region is CASSPGQVNYGYTF. The DNA of the CDR3 is TGCGCCAGCAGCCCCGGACAGGTTAACTATGGCTACACCTTC.

This clonotype was found many times. V is TRBV20-1 and J is TRBJ1-1, with D possibly matching TRBD1 (5 bases). CDR1 and CDR2 from the germline V gene are DFQATT and SNEGSKA (reference sequence). Between the trimmed V and J ends, which lost 3 bases and 2 bases, there was a span of 10 bases. This CDR3 has 13 amino acids. CDR3 nucleotide sequence: TGCAGTGCTAGCGCGGGACGTAACACTGAAGCTTTCTTT. Its protein product is CSASAGRNTEAFF.

This clonotype was seen repeatedly, ten times or more. V is TRBV3-1 and J is TRBJ2-2, with 13 bases that match TRBD2. V was clipped by 4 bases and J by 5 bases; unmatched bases: 4. Looked up from germline, CDR1 is LGHDT and CDR2 is YNNKEL (reference sequence). The CDR3 contains 16 residues. CDR3 amino acids: CASSPPGLAGTGELFF. The CDR3 nucleotides read TGTGCCAGCAGCCCGCCGGGACTAGCGGGGACCGGGGAGCTGTTTTTT.

The sample holds many counts of this clonotype. The chain joins TRBV9 to TRBJ2-2, with D maybe TRBD2 (6 bases). The CDR3 runs to 15 residues. V was trimmed by 0 bases and J by 2 bases, leaving 8 bases between them. Per germline, CDR1 SGDLS and CDR2 YYNGEE. The CDR3 protein is CASSVAGLNTGELFF. CDR3 nucleotides: TGTGCCAGCAGCGTAGCAGGACTAAACACCGGGGAGCTGTTTTTT.

This clonotype was found many times. The chain is built from TRBV12-3 or TRBV12-4 and TRBJ1-2; D gene unclear. Trimming shortened V by 7 bases and J by 5 bases, and 14 bases separated the two germline ends. CDR3 length equals 13 residues. The CDR3 reads CASTPPARYGYTF. The DNA of the CDR3 is TGTGCCAGCACCCCCCCGGCCCGGTATGGCTACACCTTC.

This clonotype is judged medium-sized. The chain joins TRBV28 to TRBJ1-2; 7 nucleotides agree with TRBD1. CDR1 MDHEN and CDR2 SYDVKM come from the germline V gene. The CDR3 has 15 amino acids. With V trimmed by 5 bases and J by 5 bases, 11 bases remained unmatched. The CDR3 spells CASSPRTGGWYGYTF. The CDR3 nucleotides read TGTGCCAGCAGTCCACGGACAGGAGGATGGTATGGCTACACCTTC.

This clonotype was seen ten or more times. The chain combines TRBV20-1 with TRBJ1-6, with a possible D match to TRBD1 (5 bases). In germline, CDR1 is DFQATT, CDR2 SNEGSKA (reference sequence). V gave up 6 bases and J gave up 10 bases, with 22 bases separating them. The CDR3 runs to 15 residues. The CDR3 sequence: CSAGTWDGGDSPLHF. As DNA, the CDR3 is TGCAGTGCGGGAACATGGGACGGCGGGGACTCACCCCTCCACTTT.

This clonotype was seen repeatedly, ten times or more. This chain connects TRBV5-1 to TRBJ1-2; a possible D gene is TRBD1 (5 bases). V was trimmed by 4 bases and J by 3 bases, leaving 16 bases between them. Germline V gives CDR1 SGHRS, CDR2 YFSETQ. The CDR3 consists of 15 residues. Written as DNA, the CDR3 is TGCGCCAGCAGCCCAGCTGGGGGGAGATACTATGGCTACACCTTC. This encodes CASSPAGGRYYGYTF.

This clonotype was seen at least ten times. The V call is TRBV29-1, the J call TRBJ1-1; D might be TRBD1 (5 bases). The germline V and J ends were trimmed by 4 bases and 4 bases, with 10 bases remaining between them. Per the germline V gene, CDR1 is SQVTM and CDR2 is ANQGSEA. The CDR3 is made up of 12 amino acids. The CDR3, as DNA: TGCAGCGTTGTACGGGGGGTCACTGAAGCTTTCTTT. It translates to CSVVRGVTEAFF. Filled out from reference TRBV29-1 and TRBJ1-1, the complete variable domain reads SAVISQKPSRDICQRGTSLTIQCQVDSQVTMMFWYRQQPGQSLTLIATANQGSEATYESGFVIDKFPISRPNLTFSTLTVSNMSPEDSSIYLCSVVRGVTEAFFGQGTRLTVV.

This clonotype was seen ten or more times. The chain joins TRBV12-3 or TRBV12-4 to TRBJ2-3, with 13 nucleotides matching TRBD2. Losses at the gene ends were 6 bases for V and 2 bases for J; bases not matched to a gene: 11. This CDR3 region has 18 residues. This CDR3 reads CASSPRVGLAGATDTQYF. The CDR3 bases are TGTGCCAGCAGCCCCAGGGTAGGACTAGCGGGGGCCACAGATACGCAGTATTTT.

The chain combines TRBV20-1 with TRBJ1-5; the D gene is possibly TRBD1 (5 bases). Germline loops: CDR1 DFQATT, CDR2 SNEGSKA (reference sequence). The CDR3 contains 14 residues. V was cut by 5 bases and J by 9 bases, with 20 bases left in between. The CDR3, as DNA: TGCAGTGCTCAACCGGGACCGGGAACCGGGCCCCAGCATTTT. This gives the protein CSAQPGPGTGPQHF.

This clonotype came up many times. The chain uses TRBV20-1 and TRBJ1-1; 7 nucleotides line up with TRBD1. V trimming: 5 bases; J trimming: 1 base; junction bases outside the gene matches: 4. The germline V gene encodes CDR1 DFQATT and CDR2 SNEGSKA (reference sequence). This CDR3 region has 13 residues. The CDR3 sequence is CSASRTGNTEAFF. In nucleotides, the CDR3 is TGCAGTGCTTCAAGGACAGGGAACACTGAAGCTTTCTTT.

This clonotype was found many times. The CDR3 protein is CSALRSQVTQYF. CDR3 nucleotide sequence: TGCAGTGCCTTACGGTCCCAGGTTACGCAGTATTTT. The J gene is TRBJ2-3, the V gene TRBV20-1, with D unclear. CDR3 length: 12 amino acids. CDR1 and CDR2 (germline): DFQATT, SNEGSKA (reference sequence). Trimming cost V 6 bases and J 8 bases, with 15 bases left between them.